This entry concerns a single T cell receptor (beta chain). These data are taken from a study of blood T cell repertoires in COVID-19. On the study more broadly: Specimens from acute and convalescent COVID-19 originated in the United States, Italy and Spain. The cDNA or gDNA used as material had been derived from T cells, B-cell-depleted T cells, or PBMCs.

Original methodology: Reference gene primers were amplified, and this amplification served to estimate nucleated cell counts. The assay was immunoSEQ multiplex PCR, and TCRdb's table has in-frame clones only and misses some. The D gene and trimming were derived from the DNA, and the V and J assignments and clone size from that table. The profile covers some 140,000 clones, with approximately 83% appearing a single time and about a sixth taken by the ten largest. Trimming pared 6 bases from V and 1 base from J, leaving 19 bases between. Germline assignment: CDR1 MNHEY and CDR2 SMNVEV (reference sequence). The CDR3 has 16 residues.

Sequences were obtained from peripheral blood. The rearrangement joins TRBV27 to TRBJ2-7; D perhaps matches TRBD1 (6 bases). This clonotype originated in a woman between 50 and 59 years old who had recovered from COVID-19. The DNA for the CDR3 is TGTGCCAGCAGCCCCCGAGGCAGGGGTGGTTCCTACGAGCAGTACTTC. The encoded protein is CASSPRGRGGSYEQYF.